This T cell receptor (beta chain) was identified in a study of cytomegalovirus exposure and HLA in healthy donors. Study-wide context: Around 180 million T cells yielded over 90 million unique TCR beta sequences in earlier analysis.

Germline CDR1 SGHNT, CDR2 YENEEA. Trimming pared 3 bases from V and 2 bases from J, leaving 7 bases between. This CDR3 has 13 residues. Notes on this clone: Its antigen is as yet unknown.

Study-wide points: It was confirmed in vitro that a few of the CMV-associated chains were specific for CMV antigens. Earlier results showed most TCR beta V segments being productive about 87% or about 30% of the time.

The PCR ran on 60 Vbeta and 13 Jbeta primers. Assay: immunoSEQ multiplex PCR; the TCRdb copy retains only in-frame clones and omits some. The sample holds around 170,000 clones; about 65% are singletons and the top ten take more than 1.3%. This receptor was taken from a girl aged 10 to 17 in good health and CMV-seronegative. V gene TRBV11-3 combines with J gene TRBJ2-5; D not resolved. The sequencing input was PBMCs. The CDR3 is CASSFTGQETQYF. For the CDR3, the DNA is TGTGCCAGCAGCTTCACCGGGCAAGAGACCCAGTACTTC.